The next 24 T cell receptor beta chains were all read from a single sample in a study of CD8+ T cells in alopecia areata. Treatment denoted: oral pan-JAK inhibitor, 5-10 mg twice daily. Following extraction, RNA underwent reverse transcription to cDNA, which served as the sequencing template. Clones were sequenced by immunoSEQ multiplex PCR, and TCRdb holds only the in-frame ones, with some missing. The data show 110,000 to 150,000 clones, roughly nine tenths seen once. The material sequenced was CD8+ T cells sorted from blood, taken at week 4, from a patient treated with tofacitinib. These receptors all stem from a human donor with alopecia areata.

This chain links TRBV19 with TRBJ2-5; a weak D match, TRBD2 (5 bases). CDR1 and CDR2 from the germline V gene are LNHDA and SQIVND (reference sequence). The length of the CDR3 is 16 residues. V was cut by 3 bases and J by 5 bases, with 19 bases left in between. The CDR3 nucleotides read TGTGCCAGTAGTATTTTCGTCGGGAACAACTTTGAGACCCAGTACTTC. This gives the protein CASSIFVGNNFETQYF.

This clone was detected only a few times. This chain uses TRBV27 with TRBJ2-1, with 9 bases lining up with TRBD2. This CDR3 contains 15 residues. CDR1 is MNHEY and CDR2 is SMNVEV in the germline V gene (reference sequence). Losses at the gene ends were 4 bases for V and 9 bases for J; bases not matched to a gene: 10. DNA of the CDR3: TGTGCCAGCAGTTCCTGGCGGGAGGGCCGAGGTGAGCAGTTCTTC. It is translated as CASSSWREGRGEQFF.

J is TRBJ1-2 and V is TRBV19; D is unclear. V was pared by 3 bases and J by 2 bases, with 7 bases between. This CDR3 spans 13 amino acids. Germline-derived CDR1 and CDR2 are LNHDA and SQIVND (reference sequence). In DNA form, the CDR3 reads TGTGCCAGTAGTATTACCAAGAACTATGGCTACACCTTC. Its protein is CASSITKNYGYTF.

The chain joins TRBV29-1 to TRBJ1-1, with D perhaps TRBD1 (6 bases). In germline, CDR1 is SQVTM, CDR2 ANQGSEA. This CDR3 spans 14 amino acids. V was trimmed by 5 bases and J by 5 bases, leaving 18 bases between them. The DNA for the CDR3 is TGCAGCGTTTTTGGAGGAGGGGGTGAGACTGAAGCTTTCTTT. This translates into CSVFGGGGETEAFF.

The CDR3 sequence is CAIGTGGGDNEQFF. The CDR3 DNA sequence: TGTGCCATCGGGACAGGCGGAGGGGACAATGAGCAGTTCTTC. This chain uses TRBV10-3 with TRBJ2-1, with 8 bases fitting TRBD1. CDR3 length: 14 amino acids. The germline CDR1 and CDR2 sequences are ENHRY and SYGVKD. Losses at the gene ends were 8 bases for V and 5 bases for J; bases not matched to a gene: 8.

About this clone: Distinct nucleotide sequences in the sample also encode this CDR3. The chain employs TRBV7-9 and TRBJ1-1; D gene unclear. The V gene's germline CDR1 is SEHNR and CDR2 FQNEAQ (reference sequence). CDR3 length equals 11 residues. Trimming shortened V by 1 base and J by 4 bases, and 1 base separated the two germline ends. CDR3 in DNA: TGTGCCAGCAGCTTAGGCACTGAAGCTTTCTTT. Protein sequence: CASSLGTEAFF.

In this sample, this clone turned up a few times. The rearrangement links TRBV9 to TRBJ1-6; a weak D match, TRBD1 (6 bases). CDR3 length equals 14 residues. V was cut by 0 bases and J by 7 bases, with 8 bases left in between. Germline V gives CDR1 SGDLS, CDR2 YYNGEE. CDR3: CASSVGGGNSPLHF. As DNA, the CDR3 is TGTGCCAGCAGCGTAGGAGGGGGGAATTCACCCCTCCACTTT.

The genes are TRBV11-2 and TRBJ1-6, with TRBD1 matching 8 bases. V was clipped by 4 bases and J by 7 bases; unmatched bases: 9. The CDR3 runs to 16 residues. Germline values: CDR1 SGHAT, CDR2 FQNNGV. CDR3 amino acids: CASSSEGQGFNSPLHF. For the CDR3, the DNA is TGTGCCAGCAGCTCCGAAGGACAGGGCTTCAATTCACCCCTCCACTTT. Variable domain in full (rest from reference TRBV11-2 and TRBJ1-6): EAGVAQSPRYKIIEKRQSVAFWCNPISGHATLYWYQQILGQGPKLLIQFQNNGVVDDSQLPKDRFSAERLKGVDSTLKIQPAKLEDSAVYLCASSSEGQGFNSPLHFGNGTRLTVT.

For this clone: The junction departs from germline at one end; a sequencing error may be responsible. The chain links TRBV9 to TRBJ2-3; 9 nucleotides match TRBD2. Germline V gene data show CDR1 as SGDLS and CDR2 as YYNGEE. This CDR3 has 14 amino acids. CDR3 nucleotide sequence: TGTGCCAGCAGCATTAGCGGGAGCACCGATACGCAGTATTTT. It encodes CASSISGSTDTQYF.

The rearrangement joins TRBV7-8 to TRBJ2-5; D may match TRBD1 or TRBD2 (7 bases each). The J call may be mistaken, given a closer DNA end match to TRBJ2-7. The CDR3 is 14 residues long. From germline, CDR1 is SGHVS and CDR2 FQNEAQ. The CDR3 coding sequence is TGTGCCAGCAGCACCCAGGGGGAGGGCTACGAGCAGTACTTC. Translating it yields CASSTQGEGYEQYF.

This rearrangement joins TRBV21-1 to TRBJ2-1. TRBV21-1 is shown as a pseudogene. This CDR3 region has 15 residues. DNA for the CDR3: TGTGCCAGCAGCAAAGGGGGAGTCGGGGCGACTGAGCAGTTCTTC. It codes for CASSKGGVGATEQFF.

This clone has only a few counts. The chain couples TRBV25-1 to TRBJ2-7; D ambiguous. This CDR3 spans 11 amino acids. In germline, CDR1 is MGHDK, CDR2 SYGVNS. The V gene lost 1 base and the J gene lost 6 bases, with 4 bases spanning the gap. CDR3 coding DNA: TGTGCCAGCAGTGAATCGTCCGAGCAGTACTTC. Translated, it gives CASSESSEQYF.

The rearrangement uses TRBV29-1 and TRBJ2-1; the D gene is possibly TRBD2 (6 bases). The ends were cut back, 7 bases at V and 7 bases at J, with 20 bases in the middle. The germline CDR1 and CDR2 sequences are SQVTM and ANQGSEA. The CDR3 runs 14 residues. As DNA, the CDR3 is TGCAGCGCCGAACCTGCGGGGTTAGGGAATGAGCAGTTCTTC. It specifies CSAEPAGLGNEQFF.

The CDR3 here is CASSLVSGRPADTQYF. The DNA for the CDR3 is TGTGCCAGCAGCTTAGTGAGCGGGAGGCCAGCAGATACGCAGTATTTT. The V gene is TRBV7-6, the J gene TRBJ2-3, with 9 bases fitting TRBD2. J lost 4 bases, V lost 1 base, and 6 bases had no gene match. This CDR3 comprises 16 residues. From germline, CDR1 is SGHVS and CDR2 FNYEAQ.

In the case of this clone: Compared with germline, one end of the junction differs, possibly owing to a read error. The V and J genes are TRBV30 and TRBJ1-2; D call uncertain. The CDR3 consists of 17 residues. Per the germline V gene, CDR1 is GTSNPN and CDR2 is SVGIG (reference sequence). The CDR3 loop is CAWSVLYRTEEGYDYTF. The CDR3 bases are TGTGCCTGGAGTGTACTATATAGGACGGAAGAAGGGTATGACTACACCTTC.

This rearrangement joins TRBV4-1 to TRBJ2-7, with 8 positions matching TRBD1. J was trimmed by 2 bases and V by 6 bases; bases with no gene match: 12. The CDR3 spans 16 residues. Germline V lookup: CDR1 MGHRA, CDR2 YSYEKL. The CDR3 DNA reads TGCGCCAGCAGTAGCATCGGGACAGGCGACACCTACGAGCAGTACTTC. Residues: CASSSIGTGDTYEQYF.

This chain links TRBV6-5 with TRBJ2-7; 10 bases are a match to TRBD1. The V gene's germline CDR1 is MNHEY and CDR2 SVGAGI. Unmatched junction bases numbered 7, after V lost 6 bases and J lost 2 bases. This CDR3 spans 15 amino acids. The CDR3 coding sequence is TGTGCCAGCAGGACAGGGACAGGGGACGCCTACGAGCAGTACTTC. It is translated as CASRTGTGDAYEQYF.

V and J are TRBV29-1 and TRBJ2-1, with 8 bases matching TRBD2. The CDR3 runs 15 residues. Germline V gene lookup returns CDR1 SQVTM and CDR2 ANQGSEA. The junction had 13 bases not matched to a gene; V was cut back by 4 bases and J by 8 bases. CDR3: CSVGVSGMRSDEQFF. CDR3 DNA: TGCAGCGTTGGTGTTAGCGGGATGAGGTCCGATGAGCAGTTCTTC.

V and J are TRBV11-2 and TRBJ1-6, with D possibly matching TRBD1 (6 bases). Germline-derived CDR1 and CDR2 are SGHAT and FQNNGV. The V gene lost 4 bases and the J gene lost 9 bases, with 10 bases spanning the gap. This CDR3 is 13 amino acids long. The DNA of the CDR3 is TGTGCCAGCAGCTCCGACAGGTTTTCACCCCTCCACTTT. Its protein product is CASSSDRFSPLHF.

The chain couples TRBV5-4 to TRBJ2-1, with D perhaps TRBD2 (6 bases). V dropped 5 bases and J dropped 8 bases, with 11 bases sitting between them. Germline-derived CDR1 and CDR2 are SGHNT and YYREEE (reference sequence). This CDR3 is 12 amino acids long. CDR3 coding DNA: TGTGCCAGCAGGTCCAGCGGGTATGAGCAGTTCTTC. The encoded protein is CASRSSGYEQFF.

The chain uses TRBV6-5 and TRBJ2-7, with 7 bases matching TRBD1. Germline V CDR1 and CDR2: MNHEY, SVGAGI. The CDR3 totals 13 residues. V gave up 2 bases and J gave up 3 bases; unmatched junction bases: 1. CDR3 region: CASSYAGGYEQYF. CDR3 DNA: TGTGCCAGCAGTTACGCAGGGGGCTACGAGCAGTACTTC.

This chain links TRBV10-3 with TRBJ1-2; D possibly corresponds to TRBD1 (6 bases). With 0 bases removed from V and 1 base from J, the gap between germline ends came to 9 bases. CDR1 is ENHRY, CDR2 SYGVKD, per germline. This CDR3 has 15 residues. In DNA, the CDR3 is TGTGCCATCAGTGAGTCAAACAGGGATAACTATGGCTACACCTTC. It encodes CAISESNRDNYGYTF.

This clone has only one observation. The chain combines TRBV30 with TRBJ1-1; TRBD1 is a possible D gene (5 bases). The ends were cut back, 5 bases at V and 7 bases at J, with 20 bases in the middle. This CDR3 region has 14 residues. Germline assignment: CDR1 GTSNPN and CDR2 SVGIG (reference sequence). The CDR3 loop reads CAWCTGAKNLEAFF. The CDR3 nucleotides are TGTGCCTGGTGTACCGGGGCTAAAAACCTTGAAGCTTTCTTT.

The chain uses TRBV7-2 and TRBJ1-2; D gene uncertain. The CDR3 loop spans 14 amino acids. Per germline, CDR1 SGHTA and CDR2 FQGNSA. Trimming stripped 4 bases from V and 6 bases from J, with 15 bases between. The CDR3 is CASSSVSGSDGYTF. The CDR3 coding sequence is TGTGCCAGCAGCTCAGTCTCGGGATCTGATGGCTACACCTTC.